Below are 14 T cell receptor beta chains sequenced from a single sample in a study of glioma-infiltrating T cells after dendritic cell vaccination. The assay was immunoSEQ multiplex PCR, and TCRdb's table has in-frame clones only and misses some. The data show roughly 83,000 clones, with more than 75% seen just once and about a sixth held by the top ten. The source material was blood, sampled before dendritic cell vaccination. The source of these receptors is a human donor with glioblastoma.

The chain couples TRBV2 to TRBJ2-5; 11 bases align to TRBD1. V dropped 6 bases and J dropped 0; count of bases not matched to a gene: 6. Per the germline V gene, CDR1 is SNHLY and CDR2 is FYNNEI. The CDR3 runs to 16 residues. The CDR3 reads CASSSGQGAYQETQYF. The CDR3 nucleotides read TGTGCCAGCAGCTCCGGACAGGGGGCCTACCAAGAGACCCAGTACTTC. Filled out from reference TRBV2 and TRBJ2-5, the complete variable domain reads EPEVTQTPSHQVTQMGQEVILRCVPISNHLYFYWYRQILGQKVEFLVSFYNNEISEKSEIFDDQFSVERPDGSNFTLKIRSTKLEDSAMYFCASSSGQGAYQETQYFGPGTRLLVL.

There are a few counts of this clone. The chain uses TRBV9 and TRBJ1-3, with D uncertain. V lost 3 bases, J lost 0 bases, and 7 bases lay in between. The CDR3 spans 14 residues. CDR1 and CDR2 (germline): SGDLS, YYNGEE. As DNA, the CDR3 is TGTGCCAGCAGCGGGAGCGTCTCTGGAAACACCATATATTTT. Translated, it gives CASSGSVSGNTIYF.

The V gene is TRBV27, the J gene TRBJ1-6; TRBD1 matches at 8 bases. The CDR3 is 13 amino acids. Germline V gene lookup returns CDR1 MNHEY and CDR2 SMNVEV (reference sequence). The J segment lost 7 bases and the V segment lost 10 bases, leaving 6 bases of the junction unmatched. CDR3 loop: CATGGTGNSPLHF. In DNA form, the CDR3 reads TGTGCCACAGGGGGCACGGGGAATTCACCCCTCCACTTT.

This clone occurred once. CDR3 coding DNA: TGTGCCAGCAGCTTTGCTAGCGGGAACACCGGGGAGCTGTTTTTT. Protein product: CASSFASGNTGELFF. The rearrangement links TRBV7-3 to TRBJ2-2; 7 nucleotides line up with TRBD2. Germline V gives CDR1 SGHTA, CDR2 FQGTGA. This CDR3 is built from 15 residues. V lost 3 bases, J lost 1 base, and 2 bases stayed unmatched.

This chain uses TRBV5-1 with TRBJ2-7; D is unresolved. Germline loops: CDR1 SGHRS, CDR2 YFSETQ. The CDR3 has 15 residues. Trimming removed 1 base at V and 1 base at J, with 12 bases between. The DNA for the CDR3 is TGCGCCAGCAGCTTGAGCATGGGCCCTTCCTACGAGCAGTACTTC. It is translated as CASSLSMGPSYEQYF. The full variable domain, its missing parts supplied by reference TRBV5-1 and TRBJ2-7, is KAGVTQTPRYLIKTRGQQVTLSCSPISGHRSVSWYQQTPGQGLQFLFEYFSETQRNKGNFPGRFSGRQFSNSRSEMNVSTLELGDSALYLCASSLSMGPSYEQYFGPGTRLTVT.

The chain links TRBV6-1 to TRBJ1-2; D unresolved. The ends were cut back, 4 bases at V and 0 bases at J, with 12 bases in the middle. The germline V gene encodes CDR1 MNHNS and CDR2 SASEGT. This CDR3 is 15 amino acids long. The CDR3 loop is CASSGSDVTNYGYTF. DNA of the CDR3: TGTGCCAGCAGTGGGAGTGACGTTACTAACTATGGCTACACCTTC.

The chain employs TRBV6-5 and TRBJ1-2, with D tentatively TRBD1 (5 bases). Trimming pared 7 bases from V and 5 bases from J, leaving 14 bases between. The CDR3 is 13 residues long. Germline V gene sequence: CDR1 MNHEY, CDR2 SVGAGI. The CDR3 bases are TGTGCCAGCAAAACGGGGGAGACGTATGGCTACACCTTC. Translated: CASKTGETYGYTF.

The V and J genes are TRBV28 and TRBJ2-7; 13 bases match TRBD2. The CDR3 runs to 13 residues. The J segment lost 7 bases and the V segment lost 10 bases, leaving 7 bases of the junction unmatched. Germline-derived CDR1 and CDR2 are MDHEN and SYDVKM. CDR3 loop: CATTSGRAWEQYF. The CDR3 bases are TGTGCCACTACTAGCGGGAGGGCCTGGGAGCAGTACTTC.

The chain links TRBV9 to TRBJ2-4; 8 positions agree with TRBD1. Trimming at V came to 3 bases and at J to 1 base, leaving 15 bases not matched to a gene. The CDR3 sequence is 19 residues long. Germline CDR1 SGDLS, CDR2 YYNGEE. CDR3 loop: CASSDQGDRLDVAKNIQYF. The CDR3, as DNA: TGTGCCAGCAGCGACCAAGGGGACAGGTTGGATGTGGCCAAAAACATTCAGTACTTC.

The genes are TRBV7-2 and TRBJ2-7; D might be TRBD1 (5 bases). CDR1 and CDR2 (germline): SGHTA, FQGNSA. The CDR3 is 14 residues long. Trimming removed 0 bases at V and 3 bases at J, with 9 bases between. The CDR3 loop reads CASSLARGLYEQYF. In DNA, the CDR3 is TGTGCCAGCAGCTTAGCTAGGGGTCTCTACGAGCAGTACTTC.

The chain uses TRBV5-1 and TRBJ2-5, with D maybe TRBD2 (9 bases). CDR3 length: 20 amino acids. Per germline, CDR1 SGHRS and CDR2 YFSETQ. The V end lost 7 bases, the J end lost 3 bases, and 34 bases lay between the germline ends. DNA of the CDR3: TGCGCCAGCCACGGAACAGGGGGGAAGGTAGCGGGAGATGGCAAAGAGACCCAGTACTTC. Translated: CASHGTGGKVAGDGKETQYF.

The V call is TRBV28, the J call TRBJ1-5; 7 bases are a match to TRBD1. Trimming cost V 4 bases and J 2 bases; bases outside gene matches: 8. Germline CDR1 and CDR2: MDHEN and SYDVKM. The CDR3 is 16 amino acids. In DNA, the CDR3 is TGTGCCAGCAGTTACACACAGGGGCTAGGCAATCAGCCCCAGCATTTT. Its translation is CASSYTQGLGNQPQHF.

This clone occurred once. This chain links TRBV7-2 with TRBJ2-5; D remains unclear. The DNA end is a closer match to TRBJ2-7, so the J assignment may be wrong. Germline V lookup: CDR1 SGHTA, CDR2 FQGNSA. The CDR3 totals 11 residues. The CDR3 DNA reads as TGTGCCAGCAGCACAAACTACGAGCAGTACTTC. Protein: CASSTNYEQYF.

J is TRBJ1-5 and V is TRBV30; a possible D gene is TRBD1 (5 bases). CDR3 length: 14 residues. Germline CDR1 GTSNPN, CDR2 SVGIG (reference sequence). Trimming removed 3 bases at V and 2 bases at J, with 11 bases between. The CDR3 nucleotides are TGTGCCTGGAGCTCGGGGGACGGCAATCAGCCCCAGCATTTT. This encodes CAWSSGDGNQPQHF.